This T cell receptor (beta chain) was profiled in a study of CD8 T cells in ankylosing spondylitis. A note on this clonotype: A much larger clone lies a single base off, so this may be a read error.

MiXCR, run by TCRdb on the 5' RACE reads, gives a single entry per CDR3 protein. The sample holds about 240,000 distinct CDR3 sequences, over 7% seen once. The germline gives CDR1 LGHNA, CDR2 YSLEER. The CDR3 length is 13 residues. The rearrangement uses TRBV4-3 and TRBJ2-2; D gene uncertain. Sequences were obtained from blood, either unsorted or a sorted T cell fraction (not recorded which). The origin of this receptor is a female donor with ankylosing spondylitis or in good health (not recorded which). CDR3 sequence: CARSQGVTGELFF. DNA of the CDR3: TGCGCCAGAAGCCAAGGAGTAACCGGGGAGCTGTTTTTT.